These 7 T cell receptor beta chains were all obtained from the same sample, sequenced in a study of T cell repertoires and leukemia-associated antigens. TCRdb reprocessed the 5' RACE reads via MiXCR and lists one record per CDR3 protein. This sample yields roughly 13,000 distinct CDR3 sequences, of which 30% to 45% are seen a single time; roughly 8.7% belongs to the top ten. These TCRs are of unknown antigen specificity. The sequenced sample was CD3+ T cells sorted from blood and cultured. The receptors originated from a female donor in good health.

This clonotype is labeled medium-sized. The V and J genes are TRBV5-1 and TRBJ2-3; 10 bases are shared with TRBD2. After removal of 3 bases from V and 2 bases from J, the junction contained 6 bases not matched to a gene. This CDR3 contains 16 residues. Germline-derived CDR1 and CDR2 are SGHRS and YFSETQ. The CDR3 nucleotides are TGCGCCAGCAGCTACGGACTAGCGGACATCACAGATACGCAGTATTTT. This sequence encodes CASSYGLADITDTQYF.

This clonotype came up many times. V and J are TRBV7-9 and TRBJ2-7; the D call may be TRBD1 or TRBD2 (7 bases each). Germline CDR1 is SEHNR and CDR2 is FQNEAQ (reference sequence). CDR3 length equals 20 residues. The V and J ends lost 1 base and 3 bases respectively, with 28 bases between them. CDR3 sequence (DNA): TGTGCCAGCAGCTTAGAACCGGGACAGATAACATCGGGGGAGGGCTACGAGCAGTACTTC. This gives the protein CASSLEPGQITSGEGYEQYF.

This chain uses TRBV27 with TRBJ2-1; 8 positions match TRBD2. Trimming took 4 bases from V and 8 from J; bases not matched to a gene: 4. CDR3 length: 13 residues. Germline CDR1 MNHEY, CDR2 SMNVEV (reference sequence). CDR3 loop: CASSSGGVHEQFF. CDR3 bases: TGTGCCAGCAGTTCGGGGGGGGTTCATGAGCAGTTCTTC.

This clonotype qualifies as medium-sized. This sequence joins TRBV20-1 and TRBJ1-1; D is undetermined. Looked up from germline, CDR1 is DFQATT and CDR2 is SNEGSKA (reference sequence). V lost 3 bases and J lost 0, with 8 bases in between. The CDR3 has 13 residues. The CDR3 DNA follows: TGCAGTGCTAGGGCCCCGTTGAACACTGAAGCTTTCTTT. Translation gives CSARAPLNTEAFF.

There are a few counts of this clonotype. This chain uses TRBV5-1 with TRBJ2-6, with D uncertain. Germline V CDR1 and CDR2: SGHRS, YFSETQ. This CDR3 contains 15 residues. V was clipped by 1 base and J by 0 bases, with 5 bases between them. CDR3 region: CASSLMPSGANVLTF. DNA for the CDR3: TGCGCCAGCAGCTTGATGCCCTCTGGGGCCAACGTCCTGACTTTC. Based on the CDR3 plus reference TRBV5-1 and TRBJ2-6, the full variable domain is KAGVTQTPRYLIKTRGQQVTLSCSPISGHRSVSWYQQTPGQGLQFLFEYFSETQRNKGNFPGRFSGRQFSNSRSEMNVSTLELGDSALYLCASSLMPSGANVLTFGAGSRLTVL.

This clonotype was seen a few times. The CDR3 loop is CASSGGLAGTSEQFF. Here the CDR3 DNA reads TGTGCCAGCAGTGGTGGCCTAGCGGGAACCAGTGAGCAGTTCTTC. J is TRBJ2-1 and V is TRBV2; 9 bases map to TRBD2. CDR1 SNHLY and CDR2 FYNNEI come from the germline V gene. This CDR3 contains 15 residues. J lost 9 bases, V lost 4 bases, and 10 bases had no gene match.

Relative to its sample, this clonotype is medium-sized (0.01 to 0.1%). The V gene is TRBV24-1, the J gene TRBJ2-2, with 7 bases matching TRBD2. The V gene's germline CDR1 is KGHDR and CDR2 SFDVKD. J gave up 3 bases and V 4 bases, and 4 bases lay outside the gene matches. The CDR3 runs to 15 residues. The CDR3 sequence: CATSDRTRDTGELFF. The CDR3, as DNA: TGTGCCACCAGTGACCGGACTAGAGACACCGGGGAGCTGTTTTTT.